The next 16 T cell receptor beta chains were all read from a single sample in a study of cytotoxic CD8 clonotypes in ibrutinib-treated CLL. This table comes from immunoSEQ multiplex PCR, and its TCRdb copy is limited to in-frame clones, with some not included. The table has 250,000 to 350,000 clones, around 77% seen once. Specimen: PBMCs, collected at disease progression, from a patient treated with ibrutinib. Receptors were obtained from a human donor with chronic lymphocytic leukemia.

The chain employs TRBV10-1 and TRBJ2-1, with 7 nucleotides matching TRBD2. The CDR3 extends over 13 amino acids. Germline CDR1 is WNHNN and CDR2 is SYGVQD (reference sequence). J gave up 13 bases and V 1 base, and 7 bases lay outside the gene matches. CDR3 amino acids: CASSEFVAGSQFF. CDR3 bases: TGCGCCAGCAGTGAGTTCGTAGCGGGTAGTCAGTTCTTC.

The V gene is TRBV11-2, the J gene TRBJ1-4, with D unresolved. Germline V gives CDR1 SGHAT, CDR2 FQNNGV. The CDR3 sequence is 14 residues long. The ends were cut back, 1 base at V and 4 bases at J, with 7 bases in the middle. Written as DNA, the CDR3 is TGTGCCAGCAGCTTAGGGGGTCTTAATGAAAAACTGTTTTTT. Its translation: CASSLGGLNEKLFF.

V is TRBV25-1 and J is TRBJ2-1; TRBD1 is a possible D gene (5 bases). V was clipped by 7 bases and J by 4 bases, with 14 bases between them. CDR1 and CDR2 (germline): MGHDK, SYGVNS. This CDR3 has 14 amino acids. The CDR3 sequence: CASTPVGRYNEQFF. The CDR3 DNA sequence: TGTGCCAGCACTCCTGTGGGGCGGTACAATGAGCAGTTCTTC.

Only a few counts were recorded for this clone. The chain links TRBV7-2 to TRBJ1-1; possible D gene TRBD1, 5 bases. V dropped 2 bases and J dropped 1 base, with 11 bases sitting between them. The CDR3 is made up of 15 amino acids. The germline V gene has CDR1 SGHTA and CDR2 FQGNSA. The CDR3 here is CASSLTREWNTEAFF. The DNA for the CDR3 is TGTGCCAGCAGCTTAACCAGGGAGTGGAACACTGAAGCTTTCTTT.

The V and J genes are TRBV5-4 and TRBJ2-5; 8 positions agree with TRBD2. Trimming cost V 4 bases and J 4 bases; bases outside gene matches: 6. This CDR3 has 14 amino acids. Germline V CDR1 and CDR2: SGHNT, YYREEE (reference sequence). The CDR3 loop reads CASSEAGVRETQYF. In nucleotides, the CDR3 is TGTGCCAGCAGCGAAGCGGGGGTTAGAGAGACCCAGTACTTC.

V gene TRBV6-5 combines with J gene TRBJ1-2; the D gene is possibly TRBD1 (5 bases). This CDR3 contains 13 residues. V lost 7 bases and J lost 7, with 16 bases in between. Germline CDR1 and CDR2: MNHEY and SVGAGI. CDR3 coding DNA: TGTGCCAGCACCCACGGGGGTACGAGTGGCTACACCTTC. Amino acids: CASTHGGTSGYTF.

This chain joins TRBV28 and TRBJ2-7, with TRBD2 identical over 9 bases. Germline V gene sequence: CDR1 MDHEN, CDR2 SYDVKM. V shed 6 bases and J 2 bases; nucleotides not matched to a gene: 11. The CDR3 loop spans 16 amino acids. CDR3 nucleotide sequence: TGTGCCAGCAGGACCGTTCTGGGACTAGCCACCTACGAGCAGTACTTC. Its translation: CASRTVLGLATYEQYF.

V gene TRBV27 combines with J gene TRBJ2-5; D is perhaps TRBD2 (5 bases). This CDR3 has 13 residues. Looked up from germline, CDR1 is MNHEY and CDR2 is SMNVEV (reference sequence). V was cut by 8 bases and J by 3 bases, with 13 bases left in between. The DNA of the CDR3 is TGTGCCAGCGGACGGGATATTGAAGAGACCCAGTACTTC. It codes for CASGRDIEETQYF.

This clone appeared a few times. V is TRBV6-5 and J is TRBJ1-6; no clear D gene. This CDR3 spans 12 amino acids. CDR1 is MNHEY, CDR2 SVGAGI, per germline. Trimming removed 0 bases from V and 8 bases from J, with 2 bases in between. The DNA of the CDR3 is TGTGCCAGCAGTTACTCAGATTCACCCCTCCACTTT. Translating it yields CASSYSDSPLHF.

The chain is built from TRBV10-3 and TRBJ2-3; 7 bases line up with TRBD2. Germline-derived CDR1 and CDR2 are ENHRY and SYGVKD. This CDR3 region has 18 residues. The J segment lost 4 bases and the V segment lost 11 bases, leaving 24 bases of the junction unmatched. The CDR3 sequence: CASRFSPGVQAGPDTQYF. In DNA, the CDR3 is TGTGCCTCCCGCTTTTCGCCGGGGGTCCAAGCGGGGCCAGATACGCAGTATTTT.

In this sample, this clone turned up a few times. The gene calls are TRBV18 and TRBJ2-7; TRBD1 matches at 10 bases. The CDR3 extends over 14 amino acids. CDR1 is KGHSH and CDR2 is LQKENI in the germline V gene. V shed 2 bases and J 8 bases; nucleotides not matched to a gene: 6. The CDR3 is CASSPSRDRGQQYF. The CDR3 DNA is TGTGCCAGCTCACCAAGTAGGGACAGGGGACAGCAGTACTTC.

The CDR3 bases are TGTGCCAGCAGCTTAAATTCAAGAGGAAGTTCACCCCTCCACTTT. Amino acids: CASSLNSRGSSPLHF. This chain connects TRBV7-3 to TRBJ1-6; D gene ambiguous. There are 15 residues in the CDR3. Deletions cut 1 base from V and 9 bases from J, with 13 bases between. Germline V gene lookup returns CDR1 SGHTA and CDR2 FQGTGA.

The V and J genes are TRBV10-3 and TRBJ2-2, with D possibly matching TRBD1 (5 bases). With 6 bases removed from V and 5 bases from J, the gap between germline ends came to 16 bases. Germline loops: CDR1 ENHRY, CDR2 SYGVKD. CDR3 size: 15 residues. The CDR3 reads CAIRGSTAKTGELFF. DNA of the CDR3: TGTGCCATCAGAGGATCGACAGCTAAAACCGGGGAGCTGTTTTTT.

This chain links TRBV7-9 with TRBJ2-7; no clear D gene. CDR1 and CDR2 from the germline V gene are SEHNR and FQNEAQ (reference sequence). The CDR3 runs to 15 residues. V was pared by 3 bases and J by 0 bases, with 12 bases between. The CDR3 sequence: CASSLYLVGSYEQYF. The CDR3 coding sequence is TGTGCCAGCAGCTTGTATCTCGTTGGCTCCTACGAGCAGTACTTC. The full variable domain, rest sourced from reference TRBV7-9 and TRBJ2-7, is DTGVSQNPRHKITKRGQNVTFRCDPISEHNRLYWYRQTLGQGPEFLTYFQNEAQLEKSRLLSDRFSAERPKGSFSTLEIQRTEQGDSAMYLCASSLYLVGSYEQYFGPGTRLTVT.

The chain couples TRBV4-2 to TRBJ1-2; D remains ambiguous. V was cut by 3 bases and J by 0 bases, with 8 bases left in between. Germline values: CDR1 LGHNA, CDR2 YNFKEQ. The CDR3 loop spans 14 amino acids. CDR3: CASSHPGTNYGYTF. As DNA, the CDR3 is TGTGCCAGCAGCCATCCCGGGACTAACTATGGCTACACCTTC.

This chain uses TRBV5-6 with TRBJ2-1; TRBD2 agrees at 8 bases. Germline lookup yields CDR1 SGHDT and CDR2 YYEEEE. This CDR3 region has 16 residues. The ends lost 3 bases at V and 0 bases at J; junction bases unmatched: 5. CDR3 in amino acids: CASSSISGVSYNEQFF. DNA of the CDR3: TGTGCCAGCAGCTCTATTAGCGGGGTCTCCTACAATGAGCAGTTCTTC.